Shown below are 30 T cell receptor beta chains from a single sample sequenced in a study of T cell responses to AZD1222 COVID-19 vaccine. Here immunoSEQ multiplex PCR was the method, and the copy in TCRdb shows in-frame clones only, minus some. The data show 100,000 to 150,000 clones, around 92% seen once. The source material was peripheral blood, sampled on day 0 of AZD1222 vaccination. The receptor source for this set is an adult in good health.

The V gene is TRBV7-2, the J gene TRBJ2-7; no clear D gene. The CDR3 totals 12 residues. Germline CDR1 and CDR2: SGHTA and FQGNSA. Trimming cost V 5 bases and J 6 bases, with 11 bases left between them. DNA of the CDR3: TGTGCCAGCAGCCGGTACCCCGGCGAGCAGTACTTC. Amino acids: CASSRYPGEQYF. The full variable domain, completed using reference TRBV7-2 and TRBJ2-7, is GAGVSQSPSNKVTEKGKDVELRCDPISGHTALYWYRQSLGQGLEFLIYFQGNSAPDKSGLPSDRFSAERTGGSVSTLTIQRTQQEDSAVYLCASSRYPGEQYFGPGTRLTVT.

This clone was seen once. This rearrangement joins TRBV11-3 to TRBJ2-1; D call uncertain. Trimming cost V 0 bases and J 2 bases, with 8 bases left between them. Per the germline V gene, CDR1 is SGHNT and CDR2 is YENEEA. The CDR3 is 15 amino acids. As DNA, the CDR3 is TGTGCCAGCAGCTTAGATCTGGCACCCTACAATGAGCAGTTCTTC. Residues: CASSLDLAPYNEQFF.

This chain joins TRBV30 and TRBJ1-2; D possibly corresponds to TRBD1 (5 bases). The CDR3 loop spans 13 amino acids. Germline assignment: CDR1 GTSNPN and CDR2 SVGIG (reference sequence). With 2 bases removed from V and 8 bases from J, the gap between germline ends came to 15 bases. The CDR3 bases are TGTGCCTGGAGTCTTTATGGGACGGAAGGCTACACCTTC. Translating gives CAWSLYGTEGYTF.

The table lists this clone with a few counts. The V and J genes are TRBV5-8 and TRBJ1-1; D may be TRBD1 (6 bases). The CDR3 has 14 amino acids. From germline, CDR1 is SGHTS and CDR2 YDEGEE. Trimming removed 4 bases from V and 5 bases from J, with 15 bases in between. CDR3 sequence: CASSPLGGRTEAFF. The CDR3 region has the DNA TGTGCCAGCAGCCCCCTGGGGGGCAGGACTGAAGCTTTCTTT.

This clone is a singleton in its sample. V gene TRBV9 combines with J gene TRBJ1-3; D remains unclear. CDR1 and CDR2 (germline): SGDLS, YYNGEE. V lost 0 bases and J 1 base, leaving 11 bases between the germline ends. There are 16 residues in the CDR3. CDR3 in amino acids: CASSVVEGISGNTIYF. In DNA form, the CDR3 reads TGTGCCAGCAGCGTAGTTGAGGGTATTTCTGGAAACACCATATATTTT.

The chain couples TRBV5-6 to TRBJ2-1, with D maybe TRBD1 (6 bases). The CDR3 has 15 amino acids. Trimming shortened V by 1 base and J by 4 bases, and 12 bases separated the two germline ends. Per the germline V gene, CDR1 is SGHDT and CDR2 is YYEEEE. The CDR3 sequence is CASSLLQGQYNEQFF. CDR3 bases: TGTGCCAGCAGCTTGTTACAGGGACAATACAATGAGCAGTTCTTC.

This sequence joins TRBV19 and TRBJ2-3; D is undetermined. The CDR3 runs 14 residues. Trimming pared 3 bases from V and 5 bases from J, leaving 12 bases between. Germline assignment: CDR1 LNHDA and CDR2 SQIVND (reference sequence). The CDR3 loop is CASSMGELLDTQYF. CDR3 sequence (DNA): TGTGCCAGTAGTATGGGCGAACTATTAGATACGCAGTATTTT.

The rearrangement joins TRBV28 to TRBJ2-7, with D perhaps matching TRBD1 or TRBD2 (5 bases each). CDR1 and CDR2 from the germline V gene are MDHEN and SYDVKM. Trimming cost V 1 base and J 2 bases, with 18 bases left between them. This CDR3 is built from 17 residues. The CDR3 nucleotides are TGTGCCAGCAGTTTATCCGTCCCGGGACGGGTTCCCTACGAGCAGTACTTC. This encodes CASSLSVPGRVPYEQYF.

V gene TRBV28 combines with J gene TRBJ1-2, with a tentative D call TRBD1 (6 bases). Looked up from germline, CDR1 is MDHEN and CDR2 is SYDVKM. The CDR3 length is 14 residues. Trimming cost V 4 bases and J 8 bases, with 17 bases left between them. CDR3: CASSSDSLWRGYTF. In DNA, the CDR3 is TGTGCCAGCAGTTCGGACAGCTTATGGAGGGGCTACACCTTC.

The rearrangement uses TRBV7-6 and TRBJ1-1; D uncertain. There are 14 residues in the CDR3. The germline gives CDR1 SGHVS, CDR2 FNYEAQ. Trimming cost V 5 bases and J 4 bases, with 14 bases left between them. The DNA of the CDR3 is TGTGCCAGCAGCCGGCAGAACGGGCTCACTGAAGCTTTCTTT. Amino acid sequence: CASSRQNGLTEAFF.

This chain joins TRBV6-5 and TRBJ1-4, with 7 bases that match TRBD1. Germline assignment: CDR1 MNHEY and CDR2 SVGAGI. This CDR3 spans 14 amino acids. V was pared by 2 bases and J by 5 bases, with 2 bases of the junction left unmatched. The CDR3 bases are TGTGCCAGCAGTTACAGGGACAGAAATGAAAAACTGTTTTTT. Encoded protein: CASSYRDRNEKLFF.

V gene TRBV7-6 combines with J gene TRBJ2-5, with D possibly matching TRBD2 (5 bases). In germline, CDR1 is SGHVS, CDR2 FNYEAQ. V lost 2 bases and J 4 bases, leaving 23 bases between the germline ends. The CDR3 contains 18 residues. The CDR3 nucleotides read TGTGCCAGCAGCTTACAGTCGACTACCCCGCTGGGAGTAGAGACCCAGTACTTC. It is translated as CASSLQSTTPLGVETQYF.

The rearrangement uses TRBV10-3 and TRBJ1-4, with D possibly TRBD1 on 5 matching bases. CDR1 is ENHRY, CDR2 SYGVKD, per germline. V lost 2 bases and J lost 7, with 11 bases in between. CDR3 length: 14 amino acids. CDR3 region: CAISEKGRVEKLFF. In DNA, the CDR3 is TGTGCCATCAGTGAGAAGGGGCGGGTTGAAAAACTGTTTTTT.

The chain has TRBV24-1 and TRBJ2-5, with unresolved D. Looked up from germline, CDR1 is KGHDR and CDR2 is SFDVKD. V lost 0 bases to trimming and J lost 6 bases, with 4 bases between them. The CDR3 sequence is 12 residues long. DNA of the CDR3: TGTGCCACCAGTGATTTGGAGCAGACCCAGTACTTC. This gives the protein CATSDLEQTQYF.

This chain links TRBV4-3 with TRBJ1-1, with a tentative D call TRBD1 (6 bases). The V gene lost 0 bases and the J gene lost 4 bases, with 9 bases spanning the gap. Germline V gene lookup returns CDR1 LGHNA and CDR2 YSLEER. The CDR3 has 14 amino acids. CDR3 in amino acids: CASSQDTGPTEAFF. The CDR3 DNA follows: TGCGCCAGCAGCCAAGATACAGGGCCCACTGAAGCTTTCTTT.

V and J are TRBV7-3 and TRBJ2-2; D is tentatively TRBD1 or TRBD2 (5 bases each). The germline CDR1 and CDR2 sequences are SGHTA and FQGTGA. V was trimmed by 5 bases and J by 6 bases, leaving 19 bases between them. This CDR3 comprises 16 residues. The DNA of the CDR3 is TGTGCCAGCAGCCTCTTCCGGGTACGGGGCCCCGGGGAGCTGTTTTTT. This codes for CASSLFRVRGPGELFF.

The chain links TRBV11-2 to TRBJ2-1; 14 bases fit TRBD2. Germline CDR1 reads SGHAT; CDR2 reads FQNNGV. The CDR3 totals 19 residues. Trimming cost V 5 bases and J 0 bases; bases outside gene matches: 9. CDR3 region: CASSQTGLAGESSYNEQFF. The CDR3 coding sequence is TGTGCCAGCAGCCAAACGGGACTAGCGGGAGAGAGCTCCTACAATGAGCAGTTCTTC. The entire variable domain, with the rest obtained from reference TRBV11-2 and TRBJ2-1, is as follows: EAGVAQSPRYKIIEKRQSVAFWCNPISGHATLYWYQQILGQGPKLLIQFQNNGVVDDSQLPKDRFSAERLKGVDSTLKIQPAKLEDSAVYLCASSQTGLAGESSYNEQFFGPGTRLTVL.

The chain is built from TRBV18 and TRBJ1-6; tentatively, D is TRBD1 (5 bases). The CDR3 has 16 amino acids. V was clipped by 2 bases and J by 7 bases, with 15 bases between them. CDR1 KGHSH and CDR2 LQKENI come from the germline V gene. The CDR3 protein is CASSPGTFRLNSPLHF. CDR3 nucleotides: TGTGCCAGCTCACCAGGGACCTTTCGTCTAAATTCACCCCTCCACTTT.

The rearrangement links TRBV6-5 to TRBJ1-2, with a possible D match to TRBD1 (5 bases). Between the trimmed V and J ends, which lost 3 bases and 7 bases, there was a span of 9 bases. The CDR3 loop spans 12 amino acids. CDR1 and CDR2 from the germline V gene are MNHEY and SVGAGI. Written as DNA, the CDR3 is TGTGCCAGCAGTTATACAGGTCGTGGCTACACCTTC. It encodes CASSYTGRGYTF.

The V gene is TRBV5-1, the J gene TRBJ2-7; 11 bases align to TRBD2. The V segment lost 2 bases and the J segment 6 bases; nucleotides outside the gene matches: 7. The germline gives CDR1 SGHRS, CDR2 YFSETQ. This CDR3 is built from 15 residues. This chain's CDR3 is CASSLLLAGGPEQYF. The CDR3 DNA reads as TGCGCCAGCAGCTTACTGCTAGCGGGAGGCCCCGAGCAGTACTTC.

There are a few counts of this clone. The V gene is TRBV7-2, the J gene TRBJ1-1, with D possibly TRBD1 on 6 matching bases. The germline gives CDR1 SGHTA, CDR2 FQGNSA. The CDR3 contains 13 residues. The ends were cut back, 4 bases at V and 1 base at J, with 7 bases in the middle. The CDR3 DNA reads as TGTGCCAGCAGCTCGGACAGGAACACTGAAGCTTTCTTT. Its translation is CASSSDRNTEAFF.

This clone was picked up a small number of times. This sequence joins TRBV9 and TRBJ1-2; 8 nucleotides match TRBD1. The V gene end was trimmed by 4 bases and the J gene end by 8 bases; junction bases not matched to a gene: 25. This CDR3 is built from 19 residues. Per the germline V gene, CDR1 is SGDLS and CDR2 is YYNGEE. The DNA for the CDR3 is TGTGCCAGCAGCCCGCAGATGCTGACAGGGGCGCCGCCTGAGAGGGGCTACACCTTC. Its protein product is CASSPQMLTGAPPERGYTF. The full variable domain, rest sourced from reference TRBV9 and TRBJ1-2, is DSGVTQTPKHLITATGQRVTLRCSPRSGDLSVYWYQQSLDQGLQFLIQYYNGEERAKGNILERFSAQQFPDLHSELNLSSLELGDSALYFCASSPQMLTGAPPERGYTFGSGTRLTVV.

The genes are TRBV6-4 and TRBJ1-6; TRBD1 matches 7 bases. The J segment lost 7 bases and the V segment lost 6 bases, leaving 9 bases of the junction unmatched. CDR1 and CDR2 (germline): MRHNA, SNTAGT. The CDR3 runs to 15 residues. The CDR3 reads CASSVGGDRNSPLHF. The CDR3 nucleotides read TGTGCCAGCAGCGTCGGGGGGGACAGAAATTCACCCCTCCACTTT.

This rearrangement joins TRBV4-3 to TRBJ2-5; D is unresolved. Looked up from germline, CDR1 is LGHNA and CDR2 is YSLEER. This CDR3 contains 15 residues. The ends were cut back, 0 bases at V and 9 bases at J, with 17 bases in the middle. CDR3 sequence: CASSQDAAGPLPQYF. CDR3 nucleotide sequence: TGCGCCAGCAGCCAAGACGCAGCAGGCCCCCTACCCCAGTACTTC.

The rearrangement links TRBV5-4 to TRBJ2-1; 11 positions match TRBD2. The CDR3 totals 18 residues. Germline V gives CDR1 SGHNT, CDR2 YYREEE (reference sequence). Germline trimming cut 2 bases from V and 4 bases from J; bases unmatched to any gene: 11. CDR3 residues: CASSFKPGLADFYNEQFF. The CDR3 DNA is TGTGCCAGCAGCTTTAAGCCGGGACTAGCGGATTTTTACAATGAGCAGTTCTTC.

This chain uses TRBV3-1 (or the pseudogene TRBV3-2) with TRBJ1-2; D ambiguous. Germline CDR1 and CDR2: LGHDT and YNNKEL (reference sequence). Trimming removed 1 base at V and 2 bases at J, with 11 bases between. The CDR3 is 15 residues long. The CDR3 region is CASSQVGVPNYGYTF. In DNA form, the CDR3 reads TGTGCCAGCAGCCAAGTCGGGGTACCCAACTATGGCTACACCTTC.

The chain combines TRBV18 with TRBJ1-2; D unclear. Trimming removed 3 bases from V and 4 bases from J, with 12 bases in between. CDR1 is KGHSH, CDR2 LQKENI, per germline. The CDR3 has 14 residues. CDR3 DNA: TGTGCCAGCTCACCGGAACAGCGTTCCTATGGCTACACCTTC. Its protein is CASSPEQRSYGYTF. The full variable domain, in which reference TRBV18 and TRBJ1-2 provide the parts outside the CDR3, is NAGVMQNPRHLVRRRGQEARLRCSPMKGHSHVYWYRQLPEEGLKFMVYLQKENIIDESGMPKERFSAEFPKEGPSILRIQQVVRGDSAAYFCASSPEQRSYGYTFGSGTRLTVV.

This clone was detected a few times. The chain uses TRBV6-5 and TRBJ2-7; D is ambiguous. The CDR3 spans 13 residues. Germline V lookup: CDR1 MNHEY, CDR2 SVGAGI. The V end was cut by 4 bases, the J end by 3 bases, with 10 bases between. The CDR3 region has the DNA TGTGCCAGCAGTTCCCCCCTATTCTACGAGCAGTACTTC. As protein: CASSSPLFYEQYF.

This clone has just one count. The rearrangement joins TRBV7-3 to TRBJ2-6; no firm D call. Germline CDR1 SGHTA, CDR2 FQGTGA. CDR3 length equals 13 residues. Trimming stripped 5 bases from V and 4 bases from J, with 6 bases between. CDR3 sequence reads: CASSPLGANVLTF. The DNA for the CDR3 is TGTGCCAGCAGCCCCCTGGGGGCCAACGTCCTGACTTTC. Drawing the rest from reference TRBV7-3 and TRBJ2-6, the complete variable domain is GAGVSQTPSNKVTEKGKYVELRCDPISGHTALYWYRQSLGQGPEFLIYFQGTGAADDSGLPNDRFFAVRPEGSVSTLKIQRTERGDSAVYLCASSPLGANVLTFGAGSRLTVL.

As regards this clone: The junction departs from the called germline gene at one end, perhaps through a read error. The V call is TRBV6-4, the J call TRBJ1-5, with D tentatively TRBD1 (5 bases). The length of the CDR3 is 13 residues. Per germline, CDR1 MRHNA and CDR2 SNTAGT. This CDR3 is CASSEGSGQPQHF. The CDR3 region has the DNA TGTGCCAGTAGTGAGGGGTCTGGACAGCCCCAGCATTTT.